A selection of T cell receptor beta chains follows, all from one sample in a study of Ad26.COV2.S vaccination and SARS-CoV-2 variants. Produced via immunoSEQ multiplex PCR; TCRdb's table is partial and in-frame only. The sample has over 400,000 clones, roughly 89% seen once. The sample here was peripheral blood, taken in a trial of Ad26.COV2.S vaccine versus placebo. The receptor set was obtained from a person aged 18-65 years who received the Ad26.COV2.S COVID-19 vaccine or a placebo. The CDR3 runs from the conserved cysteine through the conserved F or W. D genes are given only for firm matches.

TGCGCCAGCAGCTTAGAGGGGGGCTACGAGCAGTACTTC CASSLEGGYEQYF TRBJ2-7 TRBV5-1 -
TGTGCCATCAGTGAATCTAGGAACACTGAAGCTTTCTTT CAISESRNTEAFF TRBJ1-1 TRBV10-3 -
TGTGCCAGCTCACCGATCAGGGGTGTAGAGAATGAAAAACTGTTTTTT CASSPIRGVENEKLFF TRBJ1-4 TRBV18 -
TGTGCCAGCAGCTTTCTCTTGAACACTGAAGCTTTCTTT CASSFLLNTEAFF TRBJ1-1 TRBV5-5 -
TGTGCCTGGGTGGATCGGCGGGGTGGCACAGATACGCAGTATTTT CAWVDRRGGTDTQYF TRBJ2-3 TRBV30 -
TGTGCCAGTACCTTGGTCCGGTGGACCGGGGAGCTGTTTTTT CASTLVRWTGELFF TRBJ2-2 TRBV19 -
TGTGCCAGCAGCAAAGAGAGACAGGTCGTCTTCAATGAGCAGTTCTTC CASSKERQVVFNEQFF TRBJ2-1 TRBV21-1 -
TGTGCCAGCAGTTTCTGGGGTATGGCAGGGGAGACCCAGTACTTC CASSFWGMAGETQYF TRBJ2-5 TRBV6-2/TRBV6-3 -
TGTGCCAGCAGTTACACCGGGGCCTACGAGCAGTACTTC CASSYTGAYEQYF TRBJ2-7 TRBV6-6 -
TGCGCCAGCAGCCAGGCCGAGGGGGAGTTGGCAGATACGCAGTATTTT CASSQAEGELADTQYF TRBJ2-3 TRBV4-3 -
TGTGCCAGCATTCGGGGGGCCGGGACAGATACGCAGTATTTT CASIRGAGTDTQYF TRBJ2-3 TRBV2 -
TGTGCCACCAGTGATTTCGGCATCAGTGAGCAGTTCTTC CATSDFGISEQFF TRBJ2-1 TRBV24-1 -